This T cell receptor beta chain emerged from a study of vaccination and CD4 T cells after COVID-19. This clonotype has more than one count but fewer than ten. Its antigen is still unknown. The treatment is: approximately 10-day PBMC culture with coronavirus spike peptide pools or control peptides (ViraFEST assay). The unexposed donor provided CD4+ T cells, which were taken before the COVID-19 pandemic (2011-2018). ViraFEST enlarged antigen-specific T cell populations with peptide pools and afterwards sequenced TCRs. The Oncomine TCR Beta short-read assay was what sequenced the DNA obtained from cultured CD4+ T cells. Cultures of CD4+ T cells served as the source for extracting genomic DNA. TCRdb used MiXCR to reprocess the PCR reads, holding one entry per CDR3 protein. This sample yields 7,500 to 10,000 distinct CDR3 sequences, of which roughly a third are seen a single time; just over 15% belongs to the top ten.

Between the trimmed V and J ends, which lost 3 bases and 5 bases, there was a span of 10 bases. CDR3 length: 14 residues. Germline V gene lookup returns CDR1 SGHTA and CDR2 FQGNSA. The rearrangement links TRBV7-2 to TRBJ2-2; a possible D gene is TRBD1 (5 bases). The clonotype originates from a human donor in good health. Sequencing was performed on CD4+ T cells from blood, cultured in vitro. The CDR3 region is CASSLGPRTGELFF. The CDR3 coding sequence is TGTGCCAGCAGCTTGGGGCCCCGAACCGGGGAGCTGTTTTTT.